Presented here are 20 T cell receptor beta chains from one specimen sequenced in a study of beta chain features in type 1 diabetes. The study reverse transcribed the entire isolated RNA, so it sequenced expressed TCRB transcripts. Measured with immunoSEQ multiplex PCR; TCRdb has only the in-frame clones, and not every one. Altogether hundreds of thousands of clones are present, about 32% being singletons, with the ten largest covering around 0.065%. The sequenced sample consisted of naive CD4+ T cells from blood. The receptors here all came from a man younger than 30 in good health.

This clone showed up just a few times. CDR3 sequence reads: CALDGQPNTEAFF. CDR3 bases: TGTGCGTTGGATGGACAGCCGAACACTGAAGCTTTCTTT. V is TRBV30 and J is TRBJ1-1; perhaps TRBD1 as D (6 bases). The CDR3 is made up of 13 amino acids. Germline-derived CDR1 and CDR2 are GTSNPN and SVGIG (reference sequence). Full variable domain (remainder filled in from reference TRBV30 and TRBJ1-1): SQTIHQWPATLVQPVGSPLSLECTVEGTSNPNLYWYRQAAGRGLQLLFYSVGIGQISSEVPQNLSASRPQDRQFILSSKKLLLSDSGFYLCALDGQPNTEAFFGQGTRLTVV.

This chain links TRBV30 with TRBJ1-2; D is unclear. The V gene's germline CDR1 is GTSNPN and CDR2 SVGIG (reference sequence). This CDR3 contains 12 residues. Trimming cost V 1 base and J 2 bases, with 5 bases left between them. In DNA, the CDR3 is TGTGCCTGGAGTGGGCCCAACTATGGCTACACCTTC. It is translated as CAWSGPNYGYTF.

This clone came up a few times. V and J are TRBV14 and TRBJ2-7; D is unclear. V was trimmed by 4 bases and J by 2 bases, leaving 9 bases between them. Germline V gene sequence: CDR1 SGHDN, CDR2 FVKESK. There are 13 residues in the CDR3. In DNA form, the CDR3 reads TGTGCCAGCAGCCGAAATGGGGCCTACGAGCAGTACTTC. Encoded protein: CASSRNGAYEQYF.

The rearrangement links TRBV10-3 to TRBJ2-1; 10 bases align to TRBD2. The J segment lost 6 bases and the V segment lost 6 bases, leaving 8 bases of the junction unmatched. CDR1 and CDR2 (germline): ENHRY, SYGVKD. The CDR3 loop spans 15 amino acids. The CDR3, as DNA: TGTGCCATCAGGCCCGGGACTAGCGTATTCAATGAGCAGTTCTTC. It encodes CAIRPGTSVFNEQFF.

This chain links TRBV5-1 with TRBJ2-5, with D possibly TRBD1 on 6 matching bases. This CDR3 region has 14 residues. Looked up from germline, CDR1 is SGHRS and CDR2 is YFSETQ. Trimming removed 3 bases at V and 1 base at J, with 10 bases between. The CDR3 bases are TGCGCCAGCAGCTGGGGGACAATCCAAGAGACCCAGTACTTC. This codes for CASSWGTIQETQYF. Using reference TRBV5-1 and TRBJ2-5 for the parts outside the CDR3, the full variable domain is KAGVTQTPRYLIKTRGQQVTLSCSPISGHRSVSWYQQTPGQGLQFLFEYFSETQRNKGNFPGRFSGRQFSNSRSEMNVSTLELGDSALYLCASSWGTIQETQYFGPGTRLLVL.

The J gene is TRBJ1-5, the V gene TRBV7-2, with no clear D. Germline V gives CDR1 SGHTA, CDR2 FQGNSA. The V and J ends lost 6 bases and 8 bases respectively, with 14 bases between them. The CDR3 loop spans 13 amino acids. The CDR3 protein is CASRRTGVEPQHF. The DNA for the CDR3 is TGTGCCAGCAGGCGGACGGGCGTGGAGCCCCAGCATTTT. The full variable domain, rest sourced from reference TRBV7-2 and TRBJ1-5, is GAGVSQSPSNKVTEKGKDVELRCDPISGHTALYWYRQSLGQGLEFLIYFQGNSAPDKSGLPSDRFSAERTGGSVSTLTIQRTQQEDSAVYLCASRRTGVEPQHFGDGTRLSIL.

This clone was seen a handful of times. This rearrangement joins TRBV29-1 to TRBJ2-7; 13 positions agree with TRBD2. Germline V CDR1 and CDR2: SQVTM, ANQGSEA. This CDR3 spans 12 amino acids. Trimming took 6 bases from V and 13 from J; bases not matched to a gene: 9. The CDR3 sequence: CSVRLAGGGDYF. CDR3 coding DNA: TGCAGCGTGCGACTAGCGGGAGGCGGCGACTACTTC.

The chain employs TRBV28 and TRBJ1-2, with D unresolved. V dropped 6 bases and J dropped 4 bases, with 9 bases sitting between them. The CDR3 totals 12 residues. The V gene's germline CDR1 is MDHEN and CDR2 SYDVKM. The CDR3 reads CASRTRTYGYTF. Here the CDR3 DNA reads TGTGCCAGCAGGACTCGGACCTATGGCTACACCTTC.

This clone was seen only a few times. This chain uses TRBV7-2 with TRBJ2-1; D unresolved. Trimming took 7 bases from V and 0 from J, leaving 10 bases between them. The CDR3 loop spans 14 amino acids. Per the germline V gene, CDR1 is SGHTA and CDR2 is FQGNSA. CDR3 loop: CASTPQSSYNEQFF. The CDR3 DNA reads TGTGCCAGCACCCCTCAGAGCTCCTACAATGAGCAGTTCTTC.

This sequence joins TRBV13 and TRBJ2-7; 8 positions match TRBD2. There are 12 residues in the CDR3. Germline V gene data show CDR1 as PRHDT and CDR2 as FYEKMQ (reference sequence). Trimming took 6 bases from V and 4 from J; bases not matched to a gene: 2. Here the CDR3 DNA reads TGTGCCAGCAGGGCGGGGGGATACGAGCAGTACTTC. Its protein is CASRAGGYEQYF.

V gene TRBV15 combines with J gene TRBJ2-7; D might be TRBD2 (6 bases). The V gene's germline CDR1 is LNHNV and CDR2 YYDKDF (reference sequence). The CDR3 runs to 14 residues. Trimming shortened V by 5 bases and J by 1 base, and 12 bases separated the two germline ends. In DNA form, the CDR3 reads TGTGCCACCAGCCACCGGGACTGGTCCTACGAGCAGTACTTC. Amino acid sequence: CATSHRDWSYEQYF. Complete variable domain (other parts from reference TRBV15 and TRBJ2-7): DAMVIQNPRYQVTQFGKPVTLSCSQTLNHNVMYWYQQKSSQAPKLLFHYYDKDFNNEADTPDNFQSRRPNTSFCFLDIRSPGLGDTAMYLCATSHRDWSYEQYFGPGTRLTVT.

The J gene is TRBJ2-4, the V gene TRBV6-6; 10 bases fit TRBD2. The CDR3 is 14 residues long. V trimming: 5 bases; J trimming: 15 bases; junction bases outside the gene matches: 13. Germline V CDR1 and CDR2: MNHNY, SVGAGI (reference sequence). The CDR3 DNA follows: TGTGCCAGCAGTACACTGCCTAGCGGGAGCATAAGGTACTTC. Its translation is CASSTLPSGSIRYF.

This rearrangement joins TRBV6-5 to TRBJ2-7; 11 bases fit TRBD1. Germline trimming cut 6 bases from V and 7 bases from J; bases unmatched to any gene: 8. This CDR3 is 14 amino acids long. Germline-derived CDR1 and CDR2 are MNHEY and SVGAGI. CDR3 in DNA: TGTGCCAGCAGCCTGGACAGGGGGCTGAGAGAGCAGTACTTC. Amino acid sequence: CASSLDRGLREQYF.

This clone was observed a handful of times. The chain employs TRBV20-1 and TRBJ2-7; no reliable D call. The CDR3 totals 10 residues. The germline V gene encodes CDR1 DFQATT and CDR2 SNEGSKA (reference sequence). With 5 bases removed from V and 6 bases from J, the gap between germline ends came to 8 bases. The DNA for the CDR3 is TGCAGTGCTCAAGGGCTCGAGCAGTACTTC. Translated: CSAQGLEQYF.

V gene TRBV28 combines with J gene TRBJ2-7; 7 bases match TRBD1. J lost 7 bases, V lost 6 bases, and 6 bases had no gene match. Per germline, CDR1 MDHEN and CDR2 SYDVKM. The CDR3 runs 12 residues. The CDR3: CASRTGSGEQYF. The CDR3 coding sequence is TGTGCCAGCAGGACAGGGTCAGGAGAGCAGTACTTC. Looking up the rest from reference TRBV28 and TRBJ2-7 gives the full variable domain: DVKVTQSSRYLVKRTGEKVFLECVQDMDHENMFWYRQDPGLGLRLIYFSYDVKMKEKGDIPEGYSVSREKKERFSLILESASTNQTSMYLCASRTGSGEQYFGPGTRLTVT.

This clone was detected a few times. This sequence joins TRBV6-5 and TRBJ2-1; no clear D gene. Trimming removed 5 bases at V and 4 bases at J, with 9 bases between. This CDR3 is built from 13 residues. CDR1 and CDR2 (germline): MNHEY, SVGAGI. CDR3: CASSTDGYNEQFF. The CDR3 nucleotides are TGTGCCAGCAGTACCGACGGTTACAATGAGCAGTTCTTC.

CDR3 region: CSVELAGGNNQPQHF. In DNA, the CDR3 is TGCAGCGTTGAATTAGCAGGGGGGAACAATCAGCCCCAGCATTTT. The genes are TRBV29-1 and TRBJ1-5; 7 bases match TRBD1. This CDR3 comprises 15 residues. Germline V gene lookup returns CDR1 SQVTM and CDR2 ANQGSEA. The ends lost 2 bases at V and 3 bases at J; junction bases unmatched: 7.

The chain carries TRBV10-3 and TRBJ2-7; D remains ambiguous. The length of the CDR3 is 15 residues. V lost 2 bases, J lost 0 bases, and 11 bases lay in between. Germline V gives CDR1 ENHRY, CDR2 SYGVKD. The chain's CDR3 is CAISERQAYSYEQYF. CDR3 DNA sequence: TGTGCCATCAGTGAGCGGCAGGCTTACTCCTACGAGCAGTACTTC.

This clone has just a few counts. The gene calls are TRBV30 and TRBJ1-1; D gene ambiguous. Per germline, CDR1 GTSNPN and CDR2 SVGIG (reference sequence). V gave up 3 bases and J gave up 0 bases, with 8 bases separating them. CDR3 length: 13 amino acids. In nucleotides, the CDR3 is TGTGCCTGGAGGAAAGGGATGAACACTGAAGCTTTCTTT. Its protein is CAWRKGMNTEAFF.

The chain is built from TRBV4-2 and TRBJ1-2, with 8 bases lining up with TRBD1. The germline V gene encodes CDR1 LGHNA and CDR2 YNFKEQ. The V gene end was trimmed by 7 bases and the J gene end by 3 bases; junction bases not matched to a gene: 10. This CDR3 contains 15 residues. Written as DNA, the CDR3 is TGTGCCAGCACCACAGCGACAGGGGAAGACTATGGCTACACCTTC. It encodes CASTTATGEDYGYTF.